This T cell receptor (beta chain) is drawn from a study of T cells expressing NK-cell markers. Study as a whole: Investigators obtained TCR beta repertoires from sorted CD3+CD56+NKG2C+, CD3+CD56+NKG2C- and CD3+CD56-NKG2C+ T cells. The study sequenced eight donors, seven HCMV-seropositive and one seronegative.

One entry per CDR3 protein, without DNA, is what TCRdb gives after re-calling the 5' RACE reads. The sample data list approximately 550,000 distinct CDR3 sequences. Study-wide points: These clonotypes also led the CD3+CD56-NKG2C+ fraction in a handful of donors.

Germline lookup yields CDR1 KGHDR and CDR2 SFDVKD. The CDR3 is 12 residues long. Turning to this clonotype: What it recognizes is unknown.

The TCR originated in a man aged 18 to 30 in good health. Sequencing was performed on blood T cells: a sorted CD56 or NKG2C T cell subset, CD4+ or CD8+ T cells, or bulk PBMC T cells (not recorded which). The J gene is TRBJ2-5, the V gene TRBV24-1; the TCRdb call, TRBD1, lacks DNA for checking. CDR3 loop: CATSDLSGAQYF.